A single sample is the source of the 23 T cell receptor beta chains below, sequenced in a study of PD-1 blockade in classical Hodgkin lymphoma. The protocol was immunoSEQ multiplex PCR, while the TCRdb copy is restricted to in-frame clones and leaves out a portion. The data show approximately 49,000 clones, over 70% seen once. The time point is: cycle 4 day 1 (C4D1), after six to seven weeks of nivolumab. In every patient, relapse followed autologous stem cell transplantation, while exposure to brentuximab vedotin differed. The sample consisted of peripheral blood mononuclear cells (PBMCs), taken before the fourth cycle of nivolumab. These receptors were taken from a human donor with classical Hodgkin lymphoma.

V and J are TRBV4-2 and TRBJ1-2; 8 positions agree with TRBD1. Germline V gene lookup returns CDR1 LGHNA and CDR2 YNFKEQ. The CDR3 runs to 15 residues. V dropped 4 bases and J dropped 1; count of bases not matched to a gene: 5. The CDR3 DNA follows: TGTGCCAGCAGCCCTGACAGGGGAGTTAACTATGGCTACACCTTC. It yields the protein CASSPDRGVNYGYTF.

The V and J genes are TRBV5-1 and TRBJ1-1; TRBD1 is a possible D gene (6 bases). The germline gives CDR1 SGHRS, CDR2 YFSETQ. The CDR3 extends over 14 amino acids. Trimming stripped 1 base from V and 3 bases from J, with 10 bases between. CDR3 in amino acids: CASSLYREDTEAFF. CDR3 nucleotide sequence: TGCGCCAGCAGCTTGTACAGGGAAGACACTGAAGCTTTCTTT.

This sequence joins TRBV4-2 and TRBJ2-1, with TRBD1 matching over 9 bases. The CDR3 consists of 15 residues. J lost 5 bases, V lost 1 base, and 3 bases had no gene match. Per the germline V gene, CDR1 is LGHNA and CDR2 is YNFKEQ. CDR3 protein: CASSQAGTGHNEQFF. CDR3 DNA sequence: TGTGCCAGCAGCCAAGCCGGGACAGGGCACAATGAGCAGTTCTTC.

This chain uses TRBV5-1 with TRBJ2-1; D gene ambiguous. V lost 0 bases and J lost 3, with 4 bases in between. Looked up from germline, CDR1 is SGHRS and CDR2 is YFSETQ. The CDR3 is made up of 13 amino acids. CDR3 sequence (DNA): TGCGCCAGCAGCTTGGGACTCTACAATGAGCAGTTCTTC. It specifies CASSLGLYNEQFF.

This chain links TRBV2 with TRBJ2-3; D is unclear. The CDR3 totals 13 residues. The V end lost 8 bases, the J end lost 1 base, and 10 bases lay between the germline ends. Germline V gene sequence: CDR1 SNHLY, CDR2 FYNNEI. CDR3 amino acids: CASEVDGTDTQYF. The CDR3 DNA reads as TGTGCCAGCGAGGTCGATGGCACAGATACGCAGTATTTT.

This clone was found once. The chain uses TRBV6-5 and TRBJ1-5, with 7 bases fitting TRBD1. The V and J ends lost 5 bases and 6 bases, in that order; junction bases with no gene match: 4. CDR3 length equals 13 residues. From germline, CDR1 is MNHEY and CDR2 SVGAGI. This chain's CDR3 is CASSTGDLQPQHF. The CDR3 nucleotides read TGTGCCAGCAGTACAGGGGATCTTCAGCCCCAGCATTTT.

The genes are TRBV30 and TRBJ2-1, with TRBD2 matching over 7 bases. This CDR3 has 14 amino acids. The trim removed 3 bases at V and 5 bases at J, leaving 7 bases unmatched. CDR1 GTSNPN and CDR2 SVGIG come from the germline V gene (reference sequence). The CDR3 is CAWRLRGVHNEQFF. CDR3 coding DNA: TGTGCCTGGAGGCTACGGGGGGTCCACAATGAGCAGTTCTTC.

This clone was seen a single time. CDR3 nucleotide sequence: TGTGCCTGGAGTGGGCAGGGGGAGACCCAGTACTTC. It specifies CAWSGQGETQYF. J is TRBJ2-5 and V is TRBV30, with D perhaps TRBD1 (6 bases). The CDR3 is 12 residues long. V lost 1 base, J lost 5 bases, and 8 bases lay in between. Germline V lookup: CDR1 GTSNPN, CDR2 SVGIG (reference sequence).

The sample holds a few counts of this clone. The sample has other DNA sequences that encode this CDR3 too. The rearrangement uses TRBV9 and TRBJ2-3; D not certain. Germline V gives CDR1 SGDLS, CDR2 YYNGEE. This CDR3 contains 13 residues. Trimming removed 2 bases from V and 4 bases from J, with 8 bases in between. CDR3 sequence: CASSVGSPDTQYF. In DNA form, the CDR3 reads TGTGCCAGCAGCGTCGGTAGCCCAGATACGCAGTATTTT.

The chain couples TRBV9 to TRBJ1-2, with D maybe TRBD1 (5 bases). The CDR3 has 11 amino acids. Germline V gene sequence: CDR1 SGDLS, CDR2 YYNGEE. V shed 7 bases and J shed 8 bases, with 12 bases lying between them. In nucleotides, the CDR3 is TGTGCCAGCTTTGGGGCGGAAGGCTACACCTTC. Amino acid sequence: CASFGAEGYTF. The full variable domain, with the rest looked up from reference TRBV9 and TRBJ1-2, is DSGVTQTPKHLITATGQRVTLRCSPRSGDLSVYWYQQSLDQGLQFLIQYYNGEERAKGNILERFSAQQFPDLHSELNLSSLELGDSALYFCASFGAEGYTFGSGTRLTVV.

The chain recombines TRBV6-1 with TRBJ2-5; TRBD2 matches at 9 bases. Per the germline V gene, CDR1 is MNHNS and CDR2 is SASEGT. This CDR3 region has 16 residues. The V and J ends lost 4 bases and 5 bases, in that order; junction bases with no gene match: 11. In nucleotides, the CDR3 is TGTGCCAGCAGTGGCCGTAGCGGGAGTATTTCGGAGACCCAGTACTTC. It codes for CASSGRSGSISETQYF.

This chain connects TRBV28 to TRBJ2-7; a possible D gene is TRBD2 (6 bases). Per germline, CDR1 MDHEN and CDR2 SYDVKM. CDR3 size: 14 residues. Trimming cost V 5 bases and J 1 base, with 12 bases left between them. As DNA, the CDR3 is TGTGCCAGCAGTCACAAGAGCGGGTCCTACGAGCAGTACTTC. Protein product: CASSHKSGSYEQYF. Full variable domain (outside the CDR3, taken from reference TRBV28 and TRBJ2-7): DVKVTQSSRYLVKRTGEKVFLECVQDMDHENMFWYRQDPGLGLRLIYFSYDVKMKEKGDIPEGYSVSREKKERFSLILESASTNQTSMYLCASSHKSGSYEQYFGPGTRLTVT.

The chain carries TRBV5-8 and TRBJ1-4, with D unclear. From germline, CDR1 is SGHTS and CDR2 YDEGEE. Deletions cut 2 bases from V and 3 bases from J, with 8 bases between. The CDR3 is 14 residues long. CDR3 residues: CASSLGYANEKLFF. DNA of the CDR3: TGTGCCAGCAGCTTAGGGTACGCTAATGAAAAACTGTTTTTT.

V and J are TRBV19 and TRBJ1-4; D may be TRBD1 (6 bases). CDR1 is LNHDA, CDR2 SQIVND, per germline (reference sequence). The V and J ends lost 4 bases and 6 bases respectively, with 6 bases between them. CDR3 size: 12 residues. Here the CDR3 DNA reads TGTGCCAGTAGTAACAGGGATGAAAAACTGTTTTTT. Protein product: CASSNRDEKLFF.

In DNA, the CDR3 is TGTGCCAGCAGTGACTCGCTAACACCGCGCGGGGGCCAGGTTGGTAAAGAGACCCAGTACTTC. It is translated as CASSDSLTPRGGQVGKETQYF. The chain couples TRBV6-4 to TRBJ2-5; tentative D call: TRBD2 (7 bases). This CDR3 is built from 21 residues. Trimming took 0 bases from V and 3 from J, leaving 29 bases between them. Germline V CDR1 and CDR2: MRHNA, SNTAGT.

The chain has TRBV7-2 and TRBJ2-7; D is uncertain. CDR1 and CDR2 (germline): SGHTA, FQGNSA. The V end was cut by 3 bases, the J end by 3 bases, with 9 bases between. This CDR3 comprises 13 residues. The CDR3 here is CASSFLYSYEQYF. DNA of the CDR3: TGTGCCAGCAGCTTTTTATACAGCTACGAGCAGTACTTC.

V and J are TRBV14 and TRBJ2-7; TRBD1 matches 9 bases. The CDR3 has 19 residues. The V segment lost 0 bases and the J segment 3 bases; nucleotides outside the gene matches: 15. Germline CDR1 SGHDN, CDR2 FVKESK. This CDR3 reads CASSQDLGQGNLWLYEQYF. The CDR3 coding sequence is TGTGCCAGCAGCCAAGATCTGGGACAGGGAAATTTATGGCTCTACGAGCAGTACTTC.

The chain combines TRBV28 with TRBJ2-1; D gene uncertain. The germline gives CDR1 MDHEN, CDR2 SYDVKM. V was shortened by 6 bases and J by 0 bases, with 15 bases between the two germline ends. The CDR3 extends over 16 amino acids. Here the CDR3 reads CASSPFSFSSYNEQFF. CDR3 sequence (DNA): TGTGCCAGCAGCCCGTTTAGTTTTAGCTCCTACAATGAGCAGTTCTTC.

This chain connects TRBV19 to TRBJ2-7, with D perhaps being TRBD1 or TRBD2 (5 bases each). Germline V lookup: CDR1 LNHDA, CDR2 SQIVND (reference sequence). This CDR3 has 17 amino acids. V dropped 4 bases and J dropped 0 bases, with 19 bases sitting between them. CDR3 in amino acids: CASSSHLGRLSSYEQYF. The CDR3 nucleotides read TGTGCCAGTAGTAGCCACCTGGGACGGCTGAGCTCCTACGAGCAGTACTTC.

This clone has only a few counts. This rearrangement joins TRBV7-8 to TRBJ2-7; possibly TRBD1 for D (6 bases). CDR1 and CDR2 from the germline V gene are SGHVS and FQNEAQ. V gave up 1 base and J gave up 2 bases, with 12 bases separating them. This CDR3 is built from 15 residues. The CDR3 loop reads CASSLGAGATYEQYF. As DNA, the CDR3 is TGTGCCAGCAGCTTAGGGGCAGGGGCCACCTACGAGCAGTACTTC. Looking up the rest from reference TRBV7-8 and TRBJ2-7 gives the full variable domain: GAGVSQSPRYKVAKRGQDVALRCDPISGHVSLFWYQQALGQGPEFLTYFQNEAQLDKSGLPSDRFFAERPEGSVSTLKIQRTQQEDSAVYLCASSLGAGATYEQYFGPGTRLTVT.

This clone was picked up a small number of times. The CDR3: CASSIDWAWNYEQYF. The CDR3 bases are TGTGCCAGTAGTATAGATTGGGCGTGGAACTACGAGCAGTACTTC. V is TRBV19 and J is TRBJ2-7, with no clear D. CDR3 size: 15 residues. Germline V gives CDR1 LNHDA, CDR2 SQIVND (reference sequence). V was clipped by 0 bases and J by 3 bases, with 12 bases between them.

J is TRBJ1-2 and V is TRBV18; tentative D call: TRBD1 (6 bases). The CDR3 contains 15 residues. Germline CDR1 reads KGHSH; CDR2 reads LQKENI. The V and J ends lost 0 bases and 4 bases respectively, with 12 bases between them. The CDR3 nucleotides read TGTGCCAGCTCACCACCTACAGGGACCAGCTATGGCTACACCTTC. It codes for CASSPPTGTSYGYTF. The entire variable domain, with the rest obtained from reference TRBV18 and TRBJ1-2, is as follows: NAGVMQNPRHLVRRRGQEARLRCSPMKGHSHVYWYRQLPEEGLKFMVYLQKENIIDESGMPKERFSAEFPKEGPSILRIQQVVRGDSAAYFCASSPPTGTSYGYTFGSGTRLTVV.

This clone was seen only a few times. The chain combines TRBV6-1 with TRBJ2-1; 10 bases map to TRBD2. The CDR3 totals 14 residues. The trim removed 4 bases at V and 7 bases at J, leaving 4 bases unmatched. In germline, CDR1 is MNHNS, CDR2 SASEGT. CDR3: CASSAISGRNEQFF. The CDR3 region has the DNA TGTGCCAGCAGTGCCATTAGCGGGAGGAATGAGCAGTTCTTC.